The next 12 T cell receptor beta chains were all read from a single sample in a study of blood T cell repertoires in COVID-19. Measured with immunoSEQ multiplex PCR; TCRdb has only the in-frame clones, and not every one. Here the sample spans fewer than 200,000 clones, about 75% being singletons. Sequenced input: peripheral blood. The receptors stem from a woman in her fifties or sixties with active or convalescent COVID-19.

This clone was counted only a few times. The chain employs TRBV19 and TRBJ2-1; D gene ambiguous. V shed 11 bases and J shed 0 bases, with 14 bases lying between them. CDR3 length equals 14 residues. The germline V gene encodes CDR1 LNHDA and CDR2 SQIVND (reference sequence). This chain's CDR3 is CACTGQNSYNEQFF. The CDR3 nucleotides are TGTGCCTGCACTGGGCAGAACTCCTACAATGAGCAGTTCTTC.

The V call is TRBV5-1, the J call TRBJ2-5, with 8 bases lining up with TRBD1. The CDR3 covers 15 residues. CDR1 and CDR2 (germline): SGHRS, YFSETQ. V shed 4 bases and J 5 bases; nucleotides not matched to a gene: 10. CDR3 coding DNA: TGCGCCAGCAGCCACGGACAGGGTCCGCGGGAGACCCAGTACTTC. Amino acid sequence: CASSHGQGPRETQYF.

The chain employs TRBV30 and TRBJ1-3; D is unresolved. CDR1 and CDR2 (germline): GTSNPN, SVGIG (reference sequence). This CDR3 spans 17 amino acids. V lost 0 bases and J 0 bases, leaving 15 bases between the germline ends. CDR3 coding DNA: TGTGCCTGGAGTGTACGATATGTCCCCAGCTCTGGAAACACCATATATTTT. Protein: CAWSVRYVPSSGNTIYF.

The chain carries TRBV6-2 or TRBV6-3 and TRBJ2-5, with 7 bases aligning to TRBD1. The ends lost 6 bases at V and 5 bases at J; junction bases unmatched: 12. The CDR3 runs to 15 residues. Germline assignment: CDR1 MNHEY and CDR2 SVGEGT. DNA of the CDR3: TGTGCCAGCAGCCAGCCTACAGGGGCAGGGGAGACCCAGTACTTC. Translation: CASSQPTGAGETQYF.

This rearrangement joins TRBV7-8 to TRBJ1-5; possibly TRBD1 for D (6 bases). The germline gives CDR1 SGHVS, CDR2 FQNEAQ. V was pared by 1 base and J by 7 bases, with 8 bases between. The CDR3 extends over 13 amino acids. For the CDR3, the DNA is TGTGCCAGCAGCTTAGGAACAGGGCAGCCCCAGCATTTT. As protein: CASSLGTGQPQHF. Together with reference TRBV7-8 and TRBJ1-5, the CDR3 gives the full variable domain: GAGVSQSPRYKVAKRGQDVALRCDPISGHVSLFWYQQALGQGPEFLTYFQNEAQLDKSGLPSDRFFAERPEGSVSTLKIQRTQQEDSAVYLCASSLGTGQPQHFGDGTRLSIL.

The chain joins TRBV12-3 or TRBV12-4 to TRBJ1-5; D ambiguous. V shed 3 bases and J shed 5 bases, with 8 bases lying between them. This CDR3 is built from 13 residues. The CDR3 sequence is CASSFNSDQPQHF. CDR3 DNA: TGTGCCAGCAGTTTTAACAGTGATCAGCCCCAGCATTTT.

This clone was seen only a few times. DNA for the CDR3: TGTGCCAGCACCGAGTGGACAGGGGGCTACACCTTC. This codes for CASTEWTGGYTF. The chain recombines TRBV28 with TRBJ1-2, with TRBD1 identical over 8 bases. The CDR3 loop spans 12 amino acids. Per germline, CDR1 MDHEN and CDR2 SYDVKM. V was pared by 7 bases and J by 8 bases, with 6 bases of the junction left unmatched.

The genes are TRBV27 and TRBJ2-2; 8 nucleotides agree with TRBD2. The CDR3 contains 14 residues. Germline V lookup: CDR1 MNHEY, CDR2 SMNVEV (reference sequence). Trimming removed 2 bases from V and 7 bases from J; junction bases left unmatched: 3. CDR3 DNA sequence: TGTGCCAGCAGTTTACAAGCGGGAGTCGGGGAGCTGTTTTTT. Its translation: CASSLQAGVGELFF.

Only a few counts were recorded for this clone. The rearrangement joins TRBV11-2 to TRBJ2-1, with 10 bases identical to TRBD2. This CDR3 is built from 15 residues. V trimming: 4 bases; J trimming: 8 bases; junction bases outside the gene matches: 8. The germline gives CDR1 SGHAT, CDR2 FQNNGV. Here the CDR3 reads CASSSELAGIDEQFF. CDR3 coding DNA: TGTGCCAGCAGCTCCGAACTAGCGGGGATTGATGAGCAGTTCTTC.

The chain is built from TRBV6-5 and TRBJ2-1, with D maybe TRBD1 (6 bases). Germline V lookup: CDR1 MNHEY, CDR2 SVGAGI. This CDR3 is 13 amino acids long. The V end lost 6 bases, the J end lost 2 bases, and 8 bases lay between the germline ends. The chain's CDR3 is CASSRQAYNEQFF. The CDR3 DNA is TGTGCCAGCAGCCGACAGGCCTACAATGAGCAGTTCTTC.

The V gene is TRBV6-1, the J gene TRBJ1-2; 7 bases align to TRBD1. Losses at the gene ends were 4 bases for V and 7 bases for J; bases not matched to a gene: 15. This CDR3 region has 16 residues. In germline, CDR1 is MNHNS, CDR2 SASEGT. The CDR3 is CASSGAGGRVSSGYTF. The DNA of the CDR3 is TGTGCCAGCAGTGGGGCAGGGGGACGGGTTTCCTCTGGCTACACCTTC.

This clone was counted between two and nine times. This rearrangement joins TRBV30 to TRBJ2-1; 7 nucleotides line up with TRBD2. The CDR3 loop spans 14 amino acids. Germline loops: CDR1 GTSNPN, CDR2 SVGIG (reference sequence). V lost 1 base to trimming and J lost 7 bases; unmatched junction nucleotides: 7. The CDR3 loop reads CAWSGTSVLNEQFF. Here the CDR3 DNA reads TGTGCCTGGAGTGGTACTAGCGTGTTAAATGAGCAGTTCTTC.